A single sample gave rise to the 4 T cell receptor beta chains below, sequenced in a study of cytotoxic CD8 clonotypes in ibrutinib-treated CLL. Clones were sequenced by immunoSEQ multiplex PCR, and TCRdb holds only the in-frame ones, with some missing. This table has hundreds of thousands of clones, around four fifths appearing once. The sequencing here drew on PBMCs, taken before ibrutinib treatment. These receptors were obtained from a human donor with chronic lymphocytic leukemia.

The DNA of the CDR3 is TGCAGCGTTGTCATTCGAGCGGGGATAACGCAGTATTTT. Translating it yields CSVVIRAGITQYF. This chain links TRBV29-1 with TRBJ2-3, with 7 bases matching TRBD2. Germline V gene lookup returns CDR1 SQVTM and CDR2 ANQGSEA. There are 13 residues in the CDR3. J was trimmed by 9 bases and V by 4 bases; bases with no gene match: 10.

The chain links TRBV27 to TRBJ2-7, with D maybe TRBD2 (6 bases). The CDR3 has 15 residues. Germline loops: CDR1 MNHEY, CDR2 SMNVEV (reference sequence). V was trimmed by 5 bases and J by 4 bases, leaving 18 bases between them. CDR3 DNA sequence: TGTGCCAGCAGTAGAATCCGGGACTTCGCTTACGAGCAGTACTTC. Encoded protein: CASSRIRDFAYEQYF.

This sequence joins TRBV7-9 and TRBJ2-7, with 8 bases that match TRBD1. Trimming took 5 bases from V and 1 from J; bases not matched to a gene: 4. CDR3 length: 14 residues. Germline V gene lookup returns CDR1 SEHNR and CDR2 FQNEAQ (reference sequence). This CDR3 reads CASSRGTGSYEQYF. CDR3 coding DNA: TGTGCCAGCAGCCGCGGGACAGGTTCCTACGAGCAGTACTTC.

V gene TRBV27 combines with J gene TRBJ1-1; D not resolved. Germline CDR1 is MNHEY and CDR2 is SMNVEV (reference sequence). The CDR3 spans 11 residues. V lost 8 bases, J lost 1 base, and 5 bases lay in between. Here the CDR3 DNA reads TGTGCCAGCTCCAGGAACACTGAAGCTTTCTTT. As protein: CASSRNTEAFF.